What follows are 21 T cell receptor beta chains derived from one specimen sequenced in a study of T cell repertoires in cytomegalovirus infection. The antigens these receptors bind are not known. TCRdb used MiXCR to reprocess the reads, holding one entry per CDR3 protein. This sample yields approximately 730,000 distinct CDR3 sequences, of which almost 30% are seen a single time; about 12% belongs to the top ten. Sequencing was performed on cultured CD8+ T cells from PBMCs, taken from culture after CMV antigen stimulation. The receptors were gathered from a human donor in good health (CMV status not recorded). Some clones in this sample may be carry-over from other donors' samples.

J is TRBJ1-6 and V is TRBV7-9; 12 positions agree with TRBD1. The CDR3 contains 17 residues. Germline V gene lookup returns CDR1 SEHNR and CDR2 FQNEAQ (reference sequence). V shed 4 bases, J shed 7 bases, and the junction held 8 bases outside the gene matches. The CDR3 region has the DNA TGTGCCAGCAGCTCCACCGGGACAGGGGGCTTGAATTCACCCCTCCACTTT. Its translation is CASSSTGTGGLNSPLHF.

This clonotype was detected ten times or more. J is TRBJ1-5 and V is TRBV7-8, with 7 bases matching TRBD1. The CDR3 is 17 amino acids. J was trimmed by 3 bases and V by 5 bases; bases with no gene match: 13. Germline CDR1 SGHVS, CDR2 FQNEAQ. This CDR3 is CASSGRTGYGYNQPQHF. Here the CDR3 DNA reads TGTGCCAGCAGCGGACGGACAGGTTACGGGTACAATCAGCCCCAGCATTTT.

In this sample, this clonotype turned up many times. The gene calls are TRBV7-6 and TRBJ1-5; D perhaps matches TRBD1 (6 bases). Germline CDR1 is SGHVS and CDR2 is FNYEAQ. Trimming shortened V by 5 bases and J by 8 bases, and 13 bases separated the two germline ends. The CDR3 loop spans 13 amino acids. The CDR3 nucleotides are TGTGCCAGCAGCCTAGACAAGGGGGAGCCCCAGCATTTT. Its protein is CASSLDKGEPQHF.

The J gene is TRBJ1-5, the V gene TRBV7-8; possibly TRBD1 for D (6 bases). V lost 6 bases and J 1 base, leaving 13 bases between the germline ends. The CDR3 extends over 15 amino acids. CDR1 and CDR2 (germline): SGHVS, FQNEAQ. CDR3 in amino acids: CASSIQGRSNQPQHF. The DNA for the CDR3 is TGTGCCAGCAGTATACAGGGAAGGAGCAATCAGCCCCAGCATTTT.

The CDR3 bases are TGTGCCAGCAGCGACAGTTACGAGTATGGCTACACCTTC. It yields the protein CASSDSYEYGYTF. The V and J genes are TRBV2 and TRBJ1-2, with D maybe TRBD1 (5 bases). The CDR3 spans 13 residues. Germline V gives CDR1 SNHLY, CDR2 FYNNEI. Trimming pared 6 bases from V and 5 bases from J, leaving 13 bases between.

Many counts were recorded for this clonotype. V gene TRBV7-6 combines with J gene TRBJ2-7; 7 bases map to TRBD1. CDR1 is SGHVS and CDR2 is FNYEAQ in the germline V gene. CDR3 size: 13 residues. V shed 1 base, J shed 6 bases, and the junction held 3 bases outside the gene matches. The CDR3 region is CASSLVTGAEQYF. The CDR3 DNA is TGTGCCAGCAGCTTAGTTACAGGGGCCGAGCAGTACTTC. Full variable domain (remainder filled in from reference TRBV7-6 and TRBJ2-7): GAGVSQSPRYKVTKRGQDVALRCDPISGHVSLYWYRQALGQGPEFLTYFNYEAQQDKSGLPNDRFSAERPEGSISTLTIQRTEQRDSAMYRCASSLVTGAEQYFGPGTRLTVT.

The CDR3 is CASSFSGGEAYNEQFF. The CDR3 nucleotides read TGTGCCAGCAGTTTTAGCGGGGGGGAGGCCTACAATGAGCAGTTCTTC. The V gene is TRBV27, the J gene TRBJ2-1; 11 nucleotides match TRBD2. CDR1 is MNHEY, CDR2 SMNVEV, per germline (reference sequence). Germline trimming cut 3 bases from V and 2 bases from J; bases unmatched to any gene: 3. The CDR3 is made up of 16 amino acids.

J is TRBJ1-5 and V is TRBV2; possibly TRBD1 for D (6 bases). The CDR3 covers 15 residues. Germline V CDR1 and CDR2: SNHLY, FYNNEI. V dropped 3 bases and J dropped 4 bases, with 13 bases sitting between them. In nucleotides, the CDR3 is TGTGCCAGCAGTGACGGGGGGCTAGGGAATCAGCCCCAGCATTTT. This gives the protein CASSDGGLGNQPQHF.

This clonotype has a handful of counts. This chain joins TRBV27 and TRBJ2-3; D remains ambiguous. Per germline, CDR1 MNHEY and CDR2 SMNVEV (reference sequence). This CDR3 is 17 amino acids long. Trimming stripped 3 bases from V and 0 bases from J, with 16 bases between. CDR3 sequence: CASSFDPYRFSTDTQYF. The CDR3 nucleotides read TGTGCCAGCAGTTTTGATCCCTACAGATTTAGCACAGATACGCAGTATTTT.

The DNA of the CDR3 is TGTGCCAGCAGTCCCCGGGCCCTGGCCAACCACTACGAGCAGTACTTC. It encodes CASSPRALANHYEQYF. This chain links TRBV6-5 with TRBJ2-7, with no clear D. The CDR3 is 16 amino acids. The germline V and J ends were trimmed by 5 bases and 3 bases, with 20 bases remaining between them. Germline values: CDR1 MNHEY, CDR2 SVGAGI.

This clonotype was seen a few times. The rearrangement uses TRBV7-8 and TRBJ2-7; D call uncertain. The V end lost 2 bases, the J end lost 4 bases, and 6 bases lay between the germline ends. The V gene's germline CDR1 is SGHVS and CDR2 FQNEAQ. The CDR3 consists of 12 residues. The CDR3 DNA is TGTGCCAGCAGCTTATACAGTTACGAGCAGTACGTC. Encoded protein: CASSLYSYEQYV.

This clonotype has just a few counts. The chain recombines TRBV12-3 or TRBV12-4 with TRBJ2-1; D might be TRBD1 (7 bases). There are 14 residues in the CDR3. V lost 6 bases and J 6 bases, leaving 15 bases between the germline ends. Here the CDR3 DNA reads TGTGCCAGCAGGTCAGGGGGGCAGTTCAATGAGCAGTTCTTC. This codes for CASRSGGQFNEQFF.

The chain is built from TRBV19 and TRBJ1-1; the match to TRBD1 covers 10 bases. This CDR3 is built from 19 residues. Germline V lookup: CDR1 LNHDA, CDR2 SQIVND (reference sequence). Unmatched junction bases numbered 15, after V lost 5 bases and J lost 0 bases. This chain's CDR3 is CASSVTGGLLLWMNTEAFF. DNA of the CDR3: TGTGCCAGTAGTGTGACAGGGGGCCTTTTACTGTGGATGAACACTGAAGCTTTCTTT.

The chain carries TRBV25-1 and TRBJ1-3; no definite D call. Trimming pared 3 bases from V and 3 bases from J, leaving 9 bases between. The CDR3 runs to 14 residues. Germline CDR1 MGHDK, CDR2 SYGVNS. This CDR3 is CASSEGSGGNTIYF. CDR3 nucleotide sequence: TGTGCCAGCAGTGAGGGTAGCGGTGGAAACACCATATATTTT.

The rearrangement joins TRBV14 to TRBJ2-3, with D possibly called TRBD1 or TRBD2 (6 bases each). V was cut by 4 bases and J by 2 bases, with 16 bases left in between. CDR1 and CDR2 (germline): SGHDN, FVKESK. The CDR3 totals 16 residues. Written as DNA, the CDR3 is TGTGCCAGCAGCCCTGGAGGGGGATCACCCACAGATACGCAGTATTTT. As protein: CASSPGGGSPTDTQYF.

The rearrangement links TRBV6-5 to TRBJ2-6; 12 nucleotides line up with TRBD1. Trimming took 5 bases from V and 3 from J; bases not matched to a gene: 11. The CDR3 has 19 amino acids. Germline lookup yields CDR1 MNHEY and CDR2 SVGAGI. This CDR3 is CASSPKGTGGSSGANVLTF. The CDR3, as DNA: TGTGCCAGCAGTCCCAAAGGGACAGGGGGCTCAAGTGGGGCCAACGTCCTGACTTTC.

The chain employs TRBV7-9 and TRBJ1-4; 7 bases are a match to TRBD1. Germline lookup yields CDR1 SEHNR and CDR2 FQNEAQ (reference sequence). The CDR3 runs to 16 residues. V was pared by 2 bases and J by 4 bases, with 7 bases of the junction left unmatched. The CDR3 sequence: CASSLIPGTDNEKLFF. DNA of the CDR3: TGTGCCAGCAGCTTAATCCCCGGGACAGATAATGAAAAACTGTTTTTT.

This chain uses TRBV25-1 with TRBJ1-1; D call uncertain. This CDR3 has 14 residues. V was trimmed by 2 bases and J by 0 bases, leaving 7 bases between them. CDR1 is MGHDK and CDR2 is SYGVNS in the germline V gene. This CDR3 is CASSEAGMNTEAFF. The CDR3 DNA reads TGTGCCAGCAGTGAAGCCGGTATGAACACTGAAGCTTTCTTT.

This clonotype was detected many times. This chain uses TRBV27 with TRBJ1-6; D might be TRBD1 (5 bases). CDR3 length: 13 amino acids. V gave up 5 bases and J gave up 6 bases, with 8 bases separating them. The germline V gene has CDR1 MNHEY and CDR2 SMNVEV (reference sequence). CDR3: CASSRGGNSPLHF. Here the CDR3 DNA reads TGTGCCAGCAGTCGCGGGGGTAATTCACCCCTCCACTTT.

This clonotype was found many times. The chain uses TRBV7-8 and TRBJ2-3; TRBD1 matches at 9 bases. Germline V gives CDR1 SGHVS, CDR2 FQNEAQ. The CDR3 has 17 amino acids. J was trimmed by 4 bases and V by 1 base; bases with no gene match: 9. As DNA, the CDR3 is TGTGCCAGCAGCTTAGGTTCCGGGACAGGGCTCCCAGATACGCAGTATTTT. Protein product: CASSLGSGTGLPDTQYF.

Comment on this clonotype: Germline is not matched at one junction end, which may reflect a read error. The chain's CDR3 is CASMKDSVYERLFF. In DNA form, the CDR3 reads TGTGCCAGTATGAAGGACAGCGTTTATGAAAGACTGTTTTTT. The chain couples TRBV19 to TRBJ1-4, with D possibly being TRBD1 (6 bases). CDR3 size: 14 residues. Germline V CDR1 and CDR2: LNHDA, SQIVND (reference sequence).